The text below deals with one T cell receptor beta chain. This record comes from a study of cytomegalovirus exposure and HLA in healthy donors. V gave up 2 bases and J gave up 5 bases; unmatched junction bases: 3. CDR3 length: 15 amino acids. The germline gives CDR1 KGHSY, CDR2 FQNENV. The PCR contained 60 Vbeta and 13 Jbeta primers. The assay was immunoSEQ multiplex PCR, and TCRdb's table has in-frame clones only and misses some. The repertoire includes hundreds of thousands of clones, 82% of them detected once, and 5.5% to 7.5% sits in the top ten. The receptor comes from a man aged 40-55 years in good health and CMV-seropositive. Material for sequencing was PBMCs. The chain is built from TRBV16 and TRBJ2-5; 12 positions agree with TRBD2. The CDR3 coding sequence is TGTGCCAGCAGCCAACGACTAGCGGGAGCCGAGACCCAGTACTTC. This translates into CASSQRLAGAETQYF.